The source of this T cell receptor beta chain is a study of beta chain features in type 1 diabetes. Points from the study as a whole: TCRB CDR3 length was moderately but significantly reduced in all four CD4+ subsets of Type 1 diabetes patients. The similarity of naive, central memory and Treg TCRB repertoires appeared greater among patients than among healthy donors.

A few counts support this clone. Its specificity is not known. The CDR3 has 15 residues. Germline lookup yields CDR1 SGHTA and CDR2 FQGNSA. V was shortened by 5 bases and J by 0 bases, with 13 bases between the two germline ends. The whole isolated RNA underwent reverse transcription, so sequencing captured expressed TCRB transcripts. Data came from immunoSEQ multiplex PCR; TCRdb stores just in-frame clones and leaves some out. This table has roughly 370,000 clones, 11% to 15% appearing once. The TCR comes from a man between 25 and 39 years old in good health. Sequenced: naive CD4+ T cells from blood. The rearrangement uses TRBV7-2 and TRBJ1-1; no definite D call. The DNA for the CDR3 is TGTGCCAGCAGCCCGAGACGGAGGATGAACACTGAAGCTTTCTTT. Translating gives CASSPRRRMNTEAFF.